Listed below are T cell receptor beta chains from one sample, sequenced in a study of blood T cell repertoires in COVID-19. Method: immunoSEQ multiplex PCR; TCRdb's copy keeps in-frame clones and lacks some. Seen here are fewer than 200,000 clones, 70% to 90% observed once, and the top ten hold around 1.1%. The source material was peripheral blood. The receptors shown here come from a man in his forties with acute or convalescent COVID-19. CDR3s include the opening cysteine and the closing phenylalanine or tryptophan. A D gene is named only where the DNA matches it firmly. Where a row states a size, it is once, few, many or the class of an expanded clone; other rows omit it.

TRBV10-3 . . CAISQGSWSTEAFF
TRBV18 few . CASSPPRAGGSYEQYF
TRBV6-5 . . CASSYSSFQTQYF
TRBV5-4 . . CASRAGDTEAFF
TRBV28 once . CASSAQGLGNTIYF
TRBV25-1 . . CASSRLDSDTGELFF
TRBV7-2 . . CASSFRSEQYF
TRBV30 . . CAHSRGNEQFF
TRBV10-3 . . CAISDRKQGSGANVLTF
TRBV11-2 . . CASTKKGERTDTQYF
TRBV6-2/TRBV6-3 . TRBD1 CASSYSGGSMNEQFF
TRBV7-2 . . CASSPRMTSTDEQYF
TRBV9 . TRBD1 CASSARTGGIGNTIYF
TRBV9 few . CASSEGWDTDTQYF
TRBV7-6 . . CASSSQGGPTYEQYF
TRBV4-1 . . CASSHLDRNTEAFF
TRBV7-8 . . CASSLNEQTRKQYF
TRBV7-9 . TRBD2 CASSFLAGGLTDTQYF
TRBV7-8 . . CASSLARGLIEKLFF
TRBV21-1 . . CASRTEFNQETQYF
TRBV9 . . CASSARLRGYTF
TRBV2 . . CASRIMGAQETQYF
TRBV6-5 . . CASSYMGSMNTEAFF
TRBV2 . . CASTLQGGSQFF
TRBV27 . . CASSLGRGLSPLHF
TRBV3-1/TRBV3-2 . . CASSRGTPRAGTDTQYF
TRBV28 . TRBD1 CASSPSRTGGMPQHF
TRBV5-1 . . CASSFTESSYNEQFF
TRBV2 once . CASSQAYGYTF
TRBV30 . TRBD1 CAWVPTGGTYEQYF
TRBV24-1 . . CATSKAGITGELFF
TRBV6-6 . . CASSYSGQNSPLHF
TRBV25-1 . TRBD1 CATTTGVYTYEQYF
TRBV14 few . CASSTDSQYEQFF
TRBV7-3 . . CASRAGNTEAFF
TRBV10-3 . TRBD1 CATVQDRGGTEAFF
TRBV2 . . CASSDQGLTYEQYF
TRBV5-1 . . CASSLETGNGYTF
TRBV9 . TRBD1 CASSVAGTGVNYGYTF
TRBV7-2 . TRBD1 CASSLTGEREQPQHF
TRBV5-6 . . CASSLVRGMNTEAFF
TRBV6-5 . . CASSLRTELNTEAFF
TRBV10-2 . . CASSGRSGQPFETQYF
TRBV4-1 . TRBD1 CASSVRDRGVGNEQFF
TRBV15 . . CATSRYSLSYQETQYF
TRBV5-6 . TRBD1 CASSSGQGATGNTIYF
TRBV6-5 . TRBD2 CASSSPGSGRVQFF
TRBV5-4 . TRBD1 CASSPTQGASGYTF
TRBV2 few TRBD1 CASSGRQGEKLFF